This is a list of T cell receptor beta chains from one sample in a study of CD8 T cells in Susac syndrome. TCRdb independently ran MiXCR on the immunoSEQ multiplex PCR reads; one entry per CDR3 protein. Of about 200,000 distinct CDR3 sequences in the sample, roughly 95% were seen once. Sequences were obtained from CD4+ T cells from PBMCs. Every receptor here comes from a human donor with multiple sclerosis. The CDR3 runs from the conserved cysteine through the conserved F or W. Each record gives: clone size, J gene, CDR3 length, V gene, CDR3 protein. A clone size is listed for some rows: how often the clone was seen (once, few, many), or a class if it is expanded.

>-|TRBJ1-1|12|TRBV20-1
CSALPRGSEAFF
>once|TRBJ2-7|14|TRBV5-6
CASSSTSGRHEQYF
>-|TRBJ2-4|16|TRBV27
CASSPTATDAKNIQYF
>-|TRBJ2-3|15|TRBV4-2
CASSRRLAVQDTQYF
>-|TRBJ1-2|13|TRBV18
CASSFPGGDGYTF
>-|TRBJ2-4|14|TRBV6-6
CASSYVPGQNIQYF
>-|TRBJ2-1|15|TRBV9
CASSPLTASYNEQFF
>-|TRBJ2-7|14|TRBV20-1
CSARRQIGSYEQYF
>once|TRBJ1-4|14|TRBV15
CATGRQRTNEKLFF
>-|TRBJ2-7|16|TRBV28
CASTSASSGRFYEQYF
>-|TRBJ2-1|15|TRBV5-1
CASSLQTAQYNEQFF
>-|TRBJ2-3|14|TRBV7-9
CASDGRGSTDTQYF
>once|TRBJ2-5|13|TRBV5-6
CASRLTGMETQYF
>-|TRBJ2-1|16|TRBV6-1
CASSDDSRWSRNEQFF
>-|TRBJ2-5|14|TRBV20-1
CSARDDRKGETQYF
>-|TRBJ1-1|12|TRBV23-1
CASSHDRYEAFF
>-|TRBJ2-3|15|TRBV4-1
CASSQEGTSGRPQYF
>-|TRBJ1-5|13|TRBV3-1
CASSQDTQQPQHF
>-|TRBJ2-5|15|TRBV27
CASRPHSAKQETQYF
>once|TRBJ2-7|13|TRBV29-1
CSVVGGGLLEQYF
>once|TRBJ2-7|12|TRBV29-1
CSVGDRNYEQYF
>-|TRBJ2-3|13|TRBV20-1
CSAEGGSWDTQYF
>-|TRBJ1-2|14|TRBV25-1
CASSGGGDHYGYTF
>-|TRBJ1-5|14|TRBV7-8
CASSFRDRNQPQHF
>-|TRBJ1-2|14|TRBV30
CAWSVAGTNYGYTF
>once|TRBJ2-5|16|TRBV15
CATSIRTGELGKTQYF
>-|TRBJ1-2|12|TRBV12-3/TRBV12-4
CASRRSNYGYTF